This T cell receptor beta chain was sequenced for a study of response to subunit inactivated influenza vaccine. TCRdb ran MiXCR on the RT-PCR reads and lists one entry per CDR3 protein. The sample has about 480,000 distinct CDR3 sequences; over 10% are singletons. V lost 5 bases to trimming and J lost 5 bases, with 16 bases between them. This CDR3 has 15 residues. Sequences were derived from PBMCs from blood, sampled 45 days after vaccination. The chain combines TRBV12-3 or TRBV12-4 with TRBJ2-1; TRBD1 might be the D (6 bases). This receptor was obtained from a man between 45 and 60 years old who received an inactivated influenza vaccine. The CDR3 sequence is CASSPKTGLDNEQFF. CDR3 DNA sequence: TGTGCCAGCAGTCCAAAGACAGGCCTTGACAATGAGCAGTTCTTC.